The rows below give T cell receptor beta chains drawn from one sample of a study of blood T cell repertoires in COVID-19. Produced via immunoSEQ multiplex PCR; TCRdb's table is partial and in-frame only. The table lists around 190,000 clones, about 88% of them singletons. The source material was peripheral blood. These receptors all come from a young man who had recovered from COVID-19. Each CDR3 is given with its conserved first and last residue. The order of the fields is clone size, J gene, V gene, D gene, CDR3 DNA, CDR3 protein. D genes are given only for firm matches. Not every row has a clone size; where given, it reads once, few, many or a size class.

clone size: NA; J gene: TRBJ2-7; V gene: TRBV2; D gene: NA; CDR3 DNA: TGTGCCAGCAGTGGGAGTTACGAGCAGTACTTC; CDR3 protein: CASSGSYEQYF
clone size: NA; J gene: TRBJ1-2; V gene: TRBV20-1; D gene: TRBD1; CDR3 DNA: TGCAGTGCTAGTCCCCCGGGACAGGCGAGCTATGGCTACACCTTC; CDR3 protein: CSASPPGQASYGYTF
clone size: NA; J gene: TRBJ2-3; V gene: TRBV6-1; D gene: TRBD2; CDR3 DNA: TGTGCCAGCAGTGAATTTAGGGGACTAGATGATACGCAGTATTTT; CDR3 protein: CASSEFRGLDDTQYF
clone size: NA; J gene: TRBJ1-5; V gene: TRBV2; D gene: TRBD1; CDR3 DNA: TGTGCCAGCAGTTCATCCGGGACAGGCTCCAATCAGCCCCAGCATTTT; CDR3 protein: CASSSSGTGSNQPQHF
clone size: NA; J gene: TRBJ2-1; V gene: TRBV19; D gene: TRBD2; CDR3 DNA: TGTGCCAGTAGTAAGACGGGAGGGCTTAAAAACAATGAGCAGTTCTTC; CDR3 protein: CASSKTGGLKNNEQFF
clone size: once; J gene: TRBJ1-2; V gene: TRBV15; D gene: NA; CDR3 DNA: TGTGCCACCAGCAGAGATCAGGGCAGCAGCAGAGGCTACACCTTC; CDR3 protein: CATSRDQGSSRGYTF
clone size: NA; J gene: TRBJ1-1; V gene: TRBV14; D gene: TRBD1; CDR3 DNA: TGTGCCAGCAGCCGAGAGGCAGGGGGCGAGAACACTGAAGCTTTCTTT; CDR3 protein: CASSREAGGENTEAFF
clone size: NA; J gene: TRBJ1-1; V gene: TRBV7-6; D gene: NA; CDR3 DNA: TGTGCCAGCAGCCAGGGTGGGGGGACTGAAGCTTTCTTT; CDR3 protein: CASSQGGGTEAFF
clone size: NA; J gene: TRBJ1-3; V gene: TRBV11-1; D gene: NA; CDR3 DNA: TGTGCCAGCAGCCGACAGCGCTCTGGAAACACCATATATTTT; CDR3 protein: CASSRQRSGNTIYF
clone size: NA; J gene: TRBJ2-1; V gene: TRBV10-1; D gene: TRBD2; CDR3 DNA: TGCGCCAGCGGAACCGGACTAGCGGGTCCCAATGAGCAGTTCTTC; CDR3 protein: CASGTGLAGPNEQFF
clone size: NA; J gene: TRBJ2-4; V gene: TRBV27; D gene: NA; CDR3 DNA: TGTGCCAGCAGTCCGGATATGCTCGGAGCCTCCGTAGCCAAAAACATTCAGTACTTC; CDR3 protein: CASSPDMLGASVAKNIQYF
clone size: NA; J gene: TRBJ1-2; V gene: TRBV24-1; D gene: TRBD1; CDR3 DNA: TGTGCCACCAGTGATGTAGACAGGGGCTATGGCTACACCTTC; CDR3 protein: CATSDVDRGYGYTF
clone size: NA; J gene: TRBJ1-5; V gene: TRBV5-6; D gene: NA; CDR3 DNA: TGTGCCAGCAGCGTACAGGGTAATCAGCCCCAGCATTTT; CDR3 protein: CASSVQGNQPQHF
clone size: NA; J gene: TRBJ2-3; V gene: TRBV19; D gene: NA; CDR3 DNA: TGTGCCAGTAGTCCCCTTCGGGTCACAGATACGCAGTATTTT; CDR3 protein: CASSPLRVTDTQYF
clone size: NA; J gene: TRBJ2-1; V gene: TRBV11-2; D gene: NA; CDR3 DNA: TGTGCCAGCAGCTTAGATCTCCTAGCTTATGAGCAGTTCTTC; CDR3 protein: CASSLDLLAYEQFF
clone size: once; J gene: TRBJ2-3; V gene: TRBV11-1; D gene: TRBD2; CDR3 DNA: TGTGCCAGCAGCTTTAGGACTAGCGTGGCAGATACGCAGTATTTT; CDR3 protein: CASSFRTSVADTQYF
clone size: NA; J gene: TRBJ2-5; V gene: TRBV5-1; D gene: TRBD2; CDR3 DNA: TGCGCCAGCAGCCCGGGACTAGGTGGAGAGACCCAGTACTTC; CDR3 protein: CASSPGLGGETQYF
clone size: NA; J gene: TRBJ2-3; V gene: TRBV7-7; D gene: TRBD2; CDR3 DNA: TGTGCTAGCAGCCGCGGACTAGCGGGAGGGTCAGATACGCAGTATTTT; CDR3 protein: CASSRGLAGGSDTQYF
clone size: NA; J gene: TRBJ1-5; V gene: TRBV7-8; D gene: TRBD1; CDR3 DNA: TGTGCCAGCAGCCCCCATGGACAGGGTGGCAATCAGCCCCAGCATTTT; CDR3 protein: CASSPHGQGGNQPQHF
clone size: NA; J gene: TRBJ2-6; V gene: TRBV4-1; D gene: NA; CDR3 DNA: TGCGCCAGCAGCCAAGTAGGGGCCAACGTCCTGACTTTC; CDR3 protein: CASSQVGANVLTF
clone size: NA; J gene: TRBJ2-2; V gene: TRBV28; D gene: TRBD2; CDR3 DNA: TGTGCCAGCTTTTCACTAGCGGACACCGGGGAGCTGTTTTTT; CDR3 protein: CASFSLADTGELFF
clone size: NA; J gene: TRBJ2-5; V gene: TRBV6-1; D gene: TRBD1; CDR3 DNA: TGTGCCAGCAGTGAAGCACGGGGCAAGGGGGCAGAGACCCAGTACTTC; CDR3 protein: CASSEARGKGAETQYF
clone size: few; J gene: TRBJ2-7; V gene: TRBV27; D gene: NA; CDR3 DNA: TGTGCCAGCAGTCCCCAGGGACATTCCTACGAGCAGTACTTC; CDR3 protein: CASSPQGHSYEQYF